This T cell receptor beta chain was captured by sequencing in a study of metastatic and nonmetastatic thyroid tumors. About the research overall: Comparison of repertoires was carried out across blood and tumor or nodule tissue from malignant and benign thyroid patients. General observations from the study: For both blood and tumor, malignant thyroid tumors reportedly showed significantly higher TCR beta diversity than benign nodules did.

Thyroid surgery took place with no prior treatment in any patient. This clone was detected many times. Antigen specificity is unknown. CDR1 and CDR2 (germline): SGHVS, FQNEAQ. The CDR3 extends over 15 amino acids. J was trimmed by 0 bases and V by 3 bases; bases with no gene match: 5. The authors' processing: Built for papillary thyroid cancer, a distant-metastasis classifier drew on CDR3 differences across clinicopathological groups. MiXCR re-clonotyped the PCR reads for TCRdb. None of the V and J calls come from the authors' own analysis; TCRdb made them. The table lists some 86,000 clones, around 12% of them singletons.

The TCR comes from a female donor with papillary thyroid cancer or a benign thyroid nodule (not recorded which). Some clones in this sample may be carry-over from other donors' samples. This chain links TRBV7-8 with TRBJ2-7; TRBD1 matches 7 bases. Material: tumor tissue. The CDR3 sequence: CASSLTTGHSYEQYF. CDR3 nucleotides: TGTGCCAGCAGCTTGACGACAGGGCACTCCTACGAGCAGTACTTC.